Listed below are T cell receptor beta chains from one sample, sequenced in a study of control samples from healthy donors and cancer patients. Profiling relied on immunoSEQ multiplex PCR, and the TCRdb table lists in-frame clones only, not all of them. The sample includes 140,000 or so clones, approximately 88% of them seen just once. Sequencing was carried out using blood. These receptors all stem from a man aged 25 to 45 in good health. The CDR3 runs from the conserved cysteine through the conserved F or W. The D gene is left open where the match is weak. Clone size, where shown, is once, few, many, or a class for clones that have expanded.

clone_size: -; d_call: -; j_call: TRBJ2-7; v_call: TRBV19; cdr3_nt: TGTGCCAGTAGTTTTGGGACCGGCTACGAGCAGTACTTC; cdr3_aa: CASSFGTGYEQYF
clone_size: -; d_call: -; j_call: TRBJ2-6; v_call: TRBV19; cdr3_nt: TGTGCCAGTAGTCCGAGGGGGGGGCTCAGCCGTTCTGGGGCCAACGTCCTGACTTTC; cdr3_aa: CASSPRGGLSRSGANVLTF
clone_size: -; d_call: TRBD1; j_call: TRBJ2-4; v_call: TRBV6-1; cdr3_nt: TGTGCCAGCAGTGAGGGGACAGGGGGCGCGAACATTCAGTACTTC; cdr3_aa: CASSEGTGGANIQYF
clone_size: -; d_call: -; j_call: TRBJ2-6; v_call: TRBV6-6; cdr3_nt: TGTGCCAGCACCTCCGGGGGCTCTGGGGCCAACGTCCTGACTTTC; cdr3_aa: CASTSGGSGANVLTF
clone_size: -; d_call: -; j_call: TRBJ1-1; v_call: TRBV25-1; cdr3_nt: TGTGCCAGCAGTCAGGGGCGGGACACTGAAGCTTTCTTT; cdr3_aa: CASSQGRDTEAFF
clone_size: -; d_call: TRBD1; j_call: TRBJ1-2; v_call: TRBV6-5; cdr3_nt: TGTGCCAGCAGACCGACAGGGAAGCTTGGCTACACCTTC; cdr3_aa: CASRPTGKLGYTF
clone_size: -; d_call: -; j_call: TRBJ2-3; v_call: TRBV5-4; cdr3_nt: TGTGCCAGCAGCCAAGGGACACAACTCACAGATACGCAGTATTTT; cdr3_aa: CASSQGTQLTDTQYF
clone_size: once; d_call: -; j_call: TRBJ1-2; v_call: TRBV9; cdr3_nt: TGTGCCAGCAGCCCAGACAGTGCCGCGTATATTGGGGAGGGCTACACCTTC; cdr3_aa: CASSPDSAAYIGEGYTF
clone_size: -; d_call: -; j_call: TRBJ1-1; v_call: TRBV11-2; cdr3_nt: TGTGCCAGCAGCTTAGCGTGGGACCCGGGGTTGGCTTTCTTT; cdr3_aa: CASSLAWDPGLAFF
clone_size: -; d_call: TRBD2; j_call: TRBJ2-5; v_call: TRBV5-8; cdr3_nt: TGTGCCAGCCGGCGGGGGCTAGCGGGAGGGCCTGTGGAGACCCAGTACTTC; cdr3_aa: CASRRGLAGGPVETQYF
clone_size: -; d_call: -; j_call: TRBJ2-1; v_call: TRBV30; cdr3_nt: TGTGCCTGGAACTGGGGTGGGGGATCCTACAATGAGCAGTTCTTC; cdr3_aa: CAWNWGGGSYNEQFF
clone_size: -; d_call: -; j_call: TRBJ1-4; v_call: TRBV15; cdr3_nt: TGTGCCACCAGCGGTAACTGGCAGAATGAAAAACTGTTTTTT; cdr3_aa: CATSGNWQNEKLFF
clone_size: -; d_call: -; j_call: TRBJ2-7; v_call: TRBV12-5; cdr3_nt: TGTGCTAGTGGTTTGGGAGTCTCCTACGAGCAGTACTTC; cdr3_aa: CASGLGVSYEQYF